This TCR beta chain is from a study of OX40 agonist ivuxolimab in advanced cancers. Looking at the study overall: Partial responses were observed in three patients, of whom one had hepatocellular carcinoma and two had cutaneous melanoma. Study-level results: Among the lowest peripheral clonal expansion occurred in 0.1-3.0 mg/kg partial responders. Normalized T-cell clonal expansion was also low in a subset of nonresponders.

Remarks on this clone: Its specificity is not known.

Clones were read by immunoSEQ multiplex PCR, and TCRdb kept only the in-frame ones, dropping some. The sample holds 83,000 or so clones, approximately 88% seen once. Germline CDR1 and CDR2: GTSNPN and SVGIG (reference sequence). V dropped 2 bases and J dropped 5 bases, with 6 bases sitting between them. The CDR3 extends over 12 amino acids. The V gene is TRBV30, the J gene TRBJ2-2; perhaps TRBD1 as D (6 bases). Sequencing used CD4+ or CD8+ T cells sorted from blood, obtained in a trial of the OX40 agonist ivuxolimab. This receptor was taken from an adult with an advanced solid tumor such as melanoma, head and neck, liver or kidney cancer. Written as DNA, the CDR3 is TGTGCCTGGAGTACAGGGACCGGGGAGCTGTTTTTT. It translates to CAWSTGTGELFF.